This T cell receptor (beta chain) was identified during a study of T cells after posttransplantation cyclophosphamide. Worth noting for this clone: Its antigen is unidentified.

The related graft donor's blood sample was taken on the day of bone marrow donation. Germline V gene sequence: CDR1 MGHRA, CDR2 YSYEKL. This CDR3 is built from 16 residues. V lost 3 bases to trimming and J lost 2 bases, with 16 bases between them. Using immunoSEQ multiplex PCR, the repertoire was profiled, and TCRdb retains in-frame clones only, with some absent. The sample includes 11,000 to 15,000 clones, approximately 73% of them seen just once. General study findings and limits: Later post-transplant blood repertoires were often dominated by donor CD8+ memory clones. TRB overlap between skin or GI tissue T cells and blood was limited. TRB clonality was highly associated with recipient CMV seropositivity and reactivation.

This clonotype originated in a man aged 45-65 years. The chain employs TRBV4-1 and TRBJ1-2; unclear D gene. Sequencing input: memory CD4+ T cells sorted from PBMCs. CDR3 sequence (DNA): TGCGCCAGCAGCCAGTTTTTCTCAGGCGGGAACTATGGCTACACCTTC. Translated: CASSQFFSGGNYGYTF.